The source of this T cell receptor beta chain is a study of cytomegalovirus exposure and HLA in healthy donors. In the PCR, 60 Vbeta and 13 Jbeta primers were used. Method: immunoSEQ multiplex PCR; TCRdb's copy keeps in-frame clones and lacks some. The sample records 100,000 to 150,000 clones, about four fifths being singletons. Of note for this clone: Its antigen is currently unknown.

Germline V CDR1 and CDR2: SGHNT, YYREEE (reference sequence). V dropped 0 bases and J dropped 7; count of bases not matched to a gene: 5. The CDR3 is 14 residues long. Study findings and constraints: In a later analysis, at a false discovery rate of 0.05, 16,951 TCR beta sequences matched HLA alleles. Later on, analysis showed that most CMV-associated TCR beta chains appeared to be HLA-restricted. Follow-up analysis later connected one missense variant in DCLRE1C with trimming of TCR beta V- and J-genes.

Source material: PBMCs. This sequence was found in a man under 40 in good health and CMV-seronegative. The chain links TRBV5-4 to TRBJ2-5, with 8 positions matching TRBD2. DNA for the CDR3: TGTGCCAGCAGCTTGGGGACTAGCTTAGGGACCCAGTACTTC. Amino acids: CASSLGTSLGTQYF.